A single sample gave rise to the 17 T cell receptor beta chains below, sequenced in a study of blood T cell repertoires in COVID-19. The data were produced by immunoSEQ multiplex PCR, yet TCRdb's version contains in-frame clones alone and is incomplete. In the table there are approximately 140,000 clones, about three quarters of which are singletons. The sequenced sample was peripheral blood. These receptors were collected from a man aged 50 to 59 with acute or convalescent COVID-19.

The J gene is TRBJ1-4, the V gene TRBV3-1 (or the pseudogene TRBV3-2), with D unclear. Per germline, CDR1 LGHDT and CDR2 YNNKEL (reference sequence). The CDR3 consists of 14 residues. Trimming left V 0 bases short and J 5 bases short, with 7 bases between. The CDR3 DNA sequence: TGTGCCAGCAGCCAAGATGGCAGAAATGAAAAACTGTTTTTT. Encoded protein: CASSQDGRNEKLFF.

The chain employs TRBV7-2 and TRBJ2-1, with 9 positions matching TRBD2. J gave up 6 bases and V 0 bases, and 6 bases lay outside the gene matches. The CDR3 has 16 amino acids. Germline V gene data show CDR1 as SGHTA and CDR2 as FQGNSA. The CDR3 is CASSLALAGRGNEQFF. Here the CDR3 DNA reads TGTGCCAGCAGCTTAGCCCTAGCGGGGAGGGGCAATGAGCAGTTCTTC.

The CDR3 loop is CASSDRVIGYTF. In DNA form, the CDR3 reads TGTGCCAGCAGTGACAGGGTAATAGGCTACACCTTC. The V and J genes are TRBV6-1 and TRBJ1-2; the D gene is possibly TRBD1 (5 bases). This CDR3 is built from 12 residues. The germline V and J ends were trimmed by 3 bases and 8 bases, with 10 bases remaining between them. Germline assignment: CDR1 MNHNS and CDR2 SASEGT.

Ten or more counts support this clone. The CDR3 DNA sequence: TGTGCCAGCATGTATCGGGCTAGCGGGGGGACTATCTTCGCCGGGGAGCTGTTTTTT. Translated: CASMYRASGGTIFAGELFF. The chain carries TRBV2 and TRBJ2-2, with 11 bases matching TRBD2. The CDR3 is 19 residues long. Germline values: CDR1 SNHLY, CDR2 FYNNEI. The J segment lost 6 bases and the V segment lost 7 bases, leaving 19 bases of the junction unmatched.

This chain connects TRBV5-1 to TRBJ1-2; 9 nucleotides agree with TRBD1. Germline V gives CDR1 SGHRS, CDR2 YFSETQ. The CDR3 spans 14 residues. V was clipped by 4 bases and J by 5 bases; unmatched bases: 6. The CDR3 sequence is CASSPGTGLYGYTF. The CDR3 region has the DNA TGCGCCAGCAGCCCCGGGACAGGGTTATATGGCTACACCTTC.

CDR3 sequence: CASSITGTGGRFNTGELFF. The CDR3 DNA reads as TGCGCCAGCAGCATCACCGGGACAGGGGGCCGATTTAACACCGGGGAGCTGTTTTTT. The genes are TRBV5-1 and TRBJ2-2, with TRBD1 matching over 12 bases. This CDR3 comprises 19 residues. Germline CDR1 and CDR2: SGHRS and YFSETQ. With V trimmed by 4 bases and J by 2 bases, 12 bases remained unmatched.

The V and J genes are TRBV12-3 or TRBV12-4 and TRBJ2-5; D might be TRBD1 (6 bases). The V and J ends lost 6 bases and 4 bases respectively, with 12 bases between them. There are 13 residues in the CDR3. CDR3 bases: TGTGCCAGCAGATATACAGGGACAGAGACCCAGTACTTC. Its translation: CASRYTGTETQYF.

This sequence joins TRBV14 and TRBJ1-4, with 11 bases aligning to TRBD1. V shed 6 bases and J 8 bases; nucleotides not matched to a gene: 8. The germline V gene encodes CDR1 SGHDN and CDR2 FVKESK. The CDR3 is 15 residues long. CDR3 nucleotides: TGTGCCAGCAGTAATCCGGGACAGGGGGTCGAAAAACTGTTTTTT. Encoded protein: CASSNPGQGVEKLFF.

This chain joins TRBV5-4 and TRBJ2-1; possible D gene TRBD2, 6 bases. V shed 2 bases and J shed 7 bases, with 22 bases lying between them. The CDR3 length is 17 residues. Germline CDR1 and CDR2: SGHNT and YYREEE (reference sequence). CDR3 nucleotides: TGTGCCAGCAGCTTACTTCTAAGGGGAGGTGGAAAAAATGAGCAGTTCTTC. Its translation: CASSLLLRGGGKNEQFF.

CDR3 nucleotides: TGTGCCAGCAGTCTAGACTCGCCTGAAGCTTTCTTT. This gives the protein CASSLDSPEAFF. This chain joins TRBV2 and TRBJ1-1; no definite D call. Germline values: CDR1 SNHLY, CDR2 FYNNEI. The CDR3 is 12 amino acids. The V end lost 5 bases, the J end lost 6 bases, and 10 bases lay between the germline ends. Combining the CDR3 with reference TRBV2 and TRBJ1-1 gives the whole variable domain EPEVTQTPSHQVTQMGQEVILRCVPISNHLYFYWYRQILGQKVEFLVSFYNNEISEKSEIFDDQFSVERPDGSNFTLKIRSTKLEDSAMYFCASSLDSPEAFFGQGTRLTVV.

The CDR3: CASGLEGAGGNEQFF. DNA of the CDR3: TGTGCCAGCGGCCTAGAGGGGGCTGGAGGCAATGAGCAGTTCTTC. J is TRBJ2-1 and V is TRBV7-2, with 7 bases aligning to TRBD1. This CDR3 is 15 amino acids long. Germline V gene data show CDR1 as SGHTA and CDR2 as FQGNSA. J lost 6 bases, V lost 8 bases, and 13 bases had no gene match.

The chain has TRBV5-1 and TRBJ1-1; tentative D call: TRBD1 (5 bases). Germline V gives CDR1 SGHRS, CDR2 YFSETQ. The CDR3 is made up of 14 amino acids. V shed 4 bases and J shed 3 bases, with 13 bases lying between them. The CDR3 nucleotides read TGCGCCAGCAGCACCAGGGCGGGGGACACTGAAGCTTTCTTT. It specifies CASSTRAGDTEAFF.

This clone has only one observation. V is TRBV5-1 and J is TRBJ2-6; TRBD1 matches 12 bases. The V and J ends lost 4 bases and 3 bases, in that order; junction bases with no gene match: 8. Germline V gene sequence: CDR1 SGHRS, CDR2 YFSETQ. The CDR3 is 18 amino acids. CDR3 sequence (DNA): TGCGCCAGCAGCGGTGGGACAGGGGGCTTGAATGGGGCCAACGTCCTGACTTTC. Its protein product is CASSGGTGGLNGANVLTF.

The chain couples TRBV4-1 to TRBJ1-6, with a possible D match to TRBD1 (5 bases). The CDR3 contains 14 residues. Germline V lookup: CDR1 MGHRA, CDR2 YSYEKL. Trimming removed 1 base at V and 11 bases at J, with 12 bases between. The CDR3 loop reads CASSQGEGLAPLHF. CDR3 sequence (DNA): TGCGCCAGCAGCCAAGGGGAGGGGCTAGCACCCCTCCACTTT.

This rearrangement joins TRBV9 to TRBJ2-5; 8 bases map to TRBD2. The V gene's germline CDR1 is SGDLS and CDR2 YYNGEE. J gave up 4 bases and V 0 bases, and 5 bases lay outside the gene matches. The CDR3 has 15 residues. CDR3 protein: CASSVVGGEIETQYF. CDR3 coding DNA: TGTGCCAGCAGCGTAGTCGGGGGGGAGATAGAGACCCAGTACTTC.

J is TRBJ2-5 and V is TRBV7-9; 7 bases are a match to TRBD1. The CDR3 is 16 residues long. CDR1 SEHNR and CDR2 FQNEAQ come from the germline V gene (reference sequence). V trimming: 5 bases; J trimming: 5 bases; junction bases outside the gene matches: 14. CDR3 residues: CASSHPTGVGWETQYF. The CDR3 DNA follows: TGTGCCAGCAGCCACCCCACAGGGGTAGGGTGGGAGACCCAGTACTTC.

This rearrangement joins TRBV3-1 (or the pseudogene TRBV3-2) to TRBJ1-1; D is unclear. Germline V gene sequence: CDR1 LGHDT, CDR2 YNNKEL (reference sequence). V was trimmed by 0 bases and J by 5 bases, leaving 22 bases between them. This CDR3 is built from 18 residues. Here the CDR3 DNA reads TGTGCCAGCAGCCAAGATCGGGTAATGAGAGGGCCGGGGACTGAAGCTTTCTTT. The encoded protein is CASSQDRVMRGPGTEAFF.